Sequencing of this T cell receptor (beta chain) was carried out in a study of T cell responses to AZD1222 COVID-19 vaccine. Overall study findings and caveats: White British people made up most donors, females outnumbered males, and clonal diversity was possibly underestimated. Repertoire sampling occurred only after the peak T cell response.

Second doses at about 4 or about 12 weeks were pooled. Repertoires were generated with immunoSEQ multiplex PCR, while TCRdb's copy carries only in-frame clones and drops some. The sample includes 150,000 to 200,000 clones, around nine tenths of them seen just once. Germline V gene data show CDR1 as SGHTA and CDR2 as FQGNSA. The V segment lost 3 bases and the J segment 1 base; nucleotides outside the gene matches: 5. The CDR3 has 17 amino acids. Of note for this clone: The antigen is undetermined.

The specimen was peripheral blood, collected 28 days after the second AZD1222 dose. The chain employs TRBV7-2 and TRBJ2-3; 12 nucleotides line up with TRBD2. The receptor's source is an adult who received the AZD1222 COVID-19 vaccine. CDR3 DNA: TGTGCCAGCAGCTTCGGACTAGCGGGATGGGGCACAGATACGCAGTATTTT. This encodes CASSFGLAGWGTDTQYF. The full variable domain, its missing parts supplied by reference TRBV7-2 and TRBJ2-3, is GAGVSQSPSNKVTEKGKDVELRCDPISGHTALYWYRQSLGQGLEFLIYFQGNSAPDKSGLPSDRFSAERTGGSVSTLTIQRTQQEDSAVYLCASSFGLAGWGTDTQYFGPGTRLTVL.